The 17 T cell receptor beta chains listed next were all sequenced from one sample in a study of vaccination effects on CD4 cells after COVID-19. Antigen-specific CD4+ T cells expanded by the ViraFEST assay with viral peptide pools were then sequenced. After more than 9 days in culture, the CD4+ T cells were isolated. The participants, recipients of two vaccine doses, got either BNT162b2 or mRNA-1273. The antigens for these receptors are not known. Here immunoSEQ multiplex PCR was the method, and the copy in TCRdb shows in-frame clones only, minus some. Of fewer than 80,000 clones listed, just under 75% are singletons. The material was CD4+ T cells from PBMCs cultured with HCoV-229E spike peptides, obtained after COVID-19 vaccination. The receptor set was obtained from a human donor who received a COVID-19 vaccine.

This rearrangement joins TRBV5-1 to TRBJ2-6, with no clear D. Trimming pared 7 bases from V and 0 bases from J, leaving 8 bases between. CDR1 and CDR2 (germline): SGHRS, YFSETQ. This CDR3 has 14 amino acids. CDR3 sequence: CASSDISGANVLTF. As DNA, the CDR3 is TGCGCCAGCTCTGATATCTCTGGGGCCAACGTCCTGACTTTC.

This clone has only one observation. The CDR3 region is CASSYPNEQFF. CDR3 in DNA: TGTGCCAGCAGTTACCCCAATGAGCAGTTCTTC. This rearrangement joins TRBV12-3 or TRBV12-4 to TRBJ2-1; no firm D call. Trimming left V 4 bases short and J 6 bases short, with 4 bases between. CDR3 size: 11 residues.

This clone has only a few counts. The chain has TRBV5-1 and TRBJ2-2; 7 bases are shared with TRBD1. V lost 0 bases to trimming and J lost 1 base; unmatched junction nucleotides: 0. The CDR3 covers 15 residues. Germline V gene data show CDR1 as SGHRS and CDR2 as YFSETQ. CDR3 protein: CASSLGQGNTGELFF. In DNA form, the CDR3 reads TGCGCCAGCAGCTTGGGACAGGGGAACACCGGGGAGCTGTTTTTT. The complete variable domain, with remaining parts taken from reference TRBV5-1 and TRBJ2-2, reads KAGVTQTPRYLIKTRGQQVTLSCSPISGHRSVSWYQQTPGQGLQFLFEYFSETQRNKGNFPGRFSGRQFSNSRSEMNVSTLELGDSALYLCASSLGQGNTGELFFGEGSRLTVL.

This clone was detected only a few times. In DNA, the CDR3 is TGTGCCAGCAGCTTATCAGGGGGAAGTTCACCCCTCCACTTT. Translating it yields CASSLSGGSSPLHF. This chain uses TRBV11-3 with TRBJ1-6; 7 bases are shared with TRBD1. The junction had 4 bases not matched to a gene; V was cut back by 2 bases and J by 9 bases. The germline V gene encodes CDR1 SGHNT and CDR2 YENEEA. The CDR3 consists of 14 residues.

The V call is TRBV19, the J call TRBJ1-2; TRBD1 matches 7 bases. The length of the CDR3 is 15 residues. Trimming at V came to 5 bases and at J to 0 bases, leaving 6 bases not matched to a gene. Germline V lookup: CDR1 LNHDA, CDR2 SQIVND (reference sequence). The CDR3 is CASSPPDRPNYGYTF. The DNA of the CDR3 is TGTGCCAGTAGTCCCCCGGACAGGCCTAACTATGGCTACACCTTC.

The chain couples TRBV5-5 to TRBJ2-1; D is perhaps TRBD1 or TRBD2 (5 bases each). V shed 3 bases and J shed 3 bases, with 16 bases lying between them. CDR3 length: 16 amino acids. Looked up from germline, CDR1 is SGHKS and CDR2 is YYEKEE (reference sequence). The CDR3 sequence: CASSSIAGSIYNEQFF. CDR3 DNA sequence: TGTGCCAGCAGCTCAATAGCAGGGAGTATCTACAATGAGCAGTTCTTC.

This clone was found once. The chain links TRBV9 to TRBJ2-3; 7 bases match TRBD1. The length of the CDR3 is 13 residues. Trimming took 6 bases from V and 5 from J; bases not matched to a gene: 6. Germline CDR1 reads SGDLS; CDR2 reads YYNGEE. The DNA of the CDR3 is TGTGCCAGCACGAAGGGGGCAGGAGATACGCAGTATTTT. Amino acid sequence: CASTKGAGDTQYF.

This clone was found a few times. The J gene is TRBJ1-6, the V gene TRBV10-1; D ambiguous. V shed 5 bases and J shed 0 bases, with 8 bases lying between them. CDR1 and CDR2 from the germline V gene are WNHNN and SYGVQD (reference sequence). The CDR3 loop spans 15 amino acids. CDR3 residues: CASSQASSYNSPLHF. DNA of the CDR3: TGCGCCAGCAGTCAGGCGAGCTCCTATAATTCACCCCTCCACTTT.

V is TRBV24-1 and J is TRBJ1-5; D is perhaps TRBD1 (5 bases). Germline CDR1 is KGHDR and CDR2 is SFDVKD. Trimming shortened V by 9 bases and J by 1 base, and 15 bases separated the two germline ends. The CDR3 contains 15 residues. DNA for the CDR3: TGTGCCACCGGCGGTCCGGGGACGAGCAATCAGCCCCAGCATTTT. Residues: CATGGPGTSNQPQHF.

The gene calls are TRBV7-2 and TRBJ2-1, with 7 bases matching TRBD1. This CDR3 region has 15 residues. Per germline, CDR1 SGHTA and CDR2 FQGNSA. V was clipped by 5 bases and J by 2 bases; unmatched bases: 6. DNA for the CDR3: TGTGCCAGCAGCACAGCGACAGGGACCTACAATGAGCAGTTCTTC. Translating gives CASSTATGTYNEQFF.

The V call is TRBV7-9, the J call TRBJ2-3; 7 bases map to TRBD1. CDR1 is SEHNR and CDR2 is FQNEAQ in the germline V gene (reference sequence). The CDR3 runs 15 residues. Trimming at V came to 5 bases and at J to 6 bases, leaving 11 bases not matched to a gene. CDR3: CASSRGQGVVDTQYF. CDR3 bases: TGTGCCAGCAGCCGCGGGCAGGGGGTGGTCGATACGCAGTATTTT.

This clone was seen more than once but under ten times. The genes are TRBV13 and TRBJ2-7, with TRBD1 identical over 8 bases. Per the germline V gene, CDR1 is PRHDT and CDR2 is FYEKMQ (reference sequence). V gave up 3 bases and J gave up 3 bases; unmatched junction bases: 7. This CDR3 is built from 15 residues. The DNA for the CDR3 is TGTGCCAGCAGCTTTCCGAGACAGGGGATCTACGAGCAGTACGTC. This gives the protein CASSFPRQGIYEQYV.

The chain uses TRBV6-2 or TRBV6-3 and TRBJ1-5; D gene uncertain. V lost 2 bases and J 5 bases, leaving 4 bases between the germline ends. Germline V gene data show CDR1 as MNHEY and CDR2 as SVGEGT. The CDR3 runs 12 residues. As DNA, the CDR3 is TGTGCCAGCAGTTACAGGGATCAGCCCCAGCATTTT. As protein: CASSYRDQPQHF.

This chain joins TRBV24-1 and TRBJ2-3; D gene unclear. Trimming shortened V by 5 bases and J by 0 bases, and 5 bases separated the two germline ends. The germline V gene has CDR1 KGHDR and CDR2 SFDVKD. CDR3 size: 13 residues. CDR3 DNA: TGTGCCACCAGTGGGGGTAGCACAGATACGCAGTATTTT. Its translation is CATSGGSTDTQYF.

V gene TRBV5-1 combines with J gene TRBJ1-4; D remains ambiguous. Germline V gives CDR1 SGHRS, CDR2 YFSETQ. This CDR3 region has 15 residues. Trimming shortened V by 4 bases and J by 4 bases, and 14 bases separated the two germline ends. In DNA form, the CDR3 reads TGCGCCAGCAGCACCTCAGGCGCAGTTAATGAAAAACTGTTTTTT. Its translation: CASSTSGAVNEKLFF.

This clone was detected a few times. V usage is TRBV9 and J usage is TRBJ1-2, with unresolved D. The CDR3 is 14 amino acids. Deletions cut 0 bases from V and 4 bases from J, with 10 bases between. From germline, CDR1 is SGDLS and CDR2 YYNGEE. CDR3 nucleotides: TGTGCCAGCAGCGTAGGACCGACGGGCTATGGCTACACCTTC. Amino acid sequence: CASSVGPTGYGYTF. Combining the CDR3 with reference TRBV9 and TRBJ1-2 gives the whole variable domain DSGVTQTPKHLITATGQRVTLRCSPRSGDLSVYWYQQSLDQGLQFLIQYYNGEERAKGNILERFSAQQFPDLHSELNLSSLELGDSALYFCASSVGPTGYGYTFGSGTRLTVV.

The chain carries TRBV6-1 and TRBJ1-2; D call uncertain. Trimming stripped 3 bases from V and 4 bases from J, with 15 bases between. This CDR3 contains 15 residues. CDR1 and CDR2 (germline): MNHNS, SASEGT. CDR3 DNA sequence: TGTGCCAGCAGTGATCCTTCAGGCCTTTTCTATGGCTACACCTTC. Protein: CASSDPSGLFYGYTF.